These 8 T cell receptor beta chains were all obtained from the same sample, sequenced in a study of T cell repertoires in cytomegalovirus infection. Each CDR3 protein is one row after TCRdb ran MiXCR on the reads. Here the sample spans just under 550,000 distinct CDR3 sequences, approximately 25% being singletons. Sequencing was done on a sample of PBMCs. The receptors stem from a human donor in good health (CMV status not recorded). Some clones in this sample may be carry-over from other donors' samples.

This clonotype occurred many times. The rearrangement uses TRBV7-2 and TRBJ2-5, with D perhaps TRBD1 (6 bases). The CDR3 consists of 16 residues. Germline CDR1 SGHTA, CDR2 FQGNSA. Trimming pared 0 bases from V and 1 base from J, leaving 12 bases between. CDR3 nucleotide sequence: TGTGCCAGCAGCTTAGCCGACCAGGGGCCCCAAGAGACCCAGTACTTC. Translated, it gives CASSLADQGPQETQYF.

The chain couples TRBV2 to TRBJ2-7, with 7 positions matching TRBD1. The CDR3 runs 13 residues. Germline lookup yields CDR1 SNHLY and CDR2 FYNNEI. The trim removed 2 bases at V and 5 bases at J, leaving 3 bases unmatched. The CDR3 here is CASSETGDHEQYF. The CDR3 region has the DNA TGTGCCAGCAGTGAAACAGGGGACCACGAGCAGTACTTC.

This rearrangement joins TRBV7-9 to TRBJ1-6, with 9 bases identical to TRBD1. Per germline, CDR1 SEHNR and CDR2 FQNEAQ (reference sequence). The CDR3 is made up of 14 amino acids. With V trimmed by 3 bases and J by 10 bases, 4 bases remained unmatched. Here the CDR3 reads CASSFATGGSPLHF. CDR3 nucleotides: TGTGCCAGCAGCTTTGCGACAGGGGGATCACCCCTCCACTTT.

This clonotype was seen more than once but under ten times. The V and J genes are TRBV19 and TRBJ1-1; 9 bases match TRBD1. CDR3 size: 16 residues. Germline values: CDR1 LNHDA, CDR2 SQIVND (reference sequence). The V segment lost 3 bases and the J segment 7 bases; nucleotides outside the gene matches: 12. The CDR3 sequence is CASSIRTGVRQDEAFF. CDR3 DNA: TGTGCCAGTAGTATTCGGACAGGGGTTAGACAAGATGAAGCTTTCTTT.

The chain combines TRBV11-3 with TRBJ2-1; D ambiguous. The CDR3 length is 16 residues. Trimming pared 4 bases from V and 6 bases from J, leaving 19 bases between. Per germline, CDR1 SGHNT and CDR2 YENEEA. In DNA, the CDR3 is TGTGCCAGCAGCTCACGCTGGCCACCGACCCCCAATGAGCAGTTCTTC. Protein sequence: CASSSRWPPTPNEQFF.

Notes on this clonotype: A clone one base away is much larger, so this may be a read error. V usage is TRBV20-1 and J usage is TRBJ2-1; D might be TRBD1 (6 bases). CDR1 is DFQATT, CDR2 SNEGSKA, per germline (reference sequence). Deletions cut 5 bases from V and 5 bases from J, with 16 bases between. The CDR3 length is 14 residues. Here the CDR3 DNA reads TGCAGTGCTTCCCTCATACAGGGTAACAATGAGCAGTTCTTC. As protein: CSASLIQGNNEQFF.

This clonotype was seen just once. The chain carries TRBV20-1 and TRBJ2-3; TRBD1 matches 8 bases. V gave up 5 bases and J gave up 3 bases; unmatched junction bases: 7. The CDR3 runs to 14 residues. Germline values: CDR1 DFQATT, CDR2 SNEGSKA (reference sequence). CDR3 protein: CSAEDREDTDTQYF. The CDR3 DNA reads as TGCAGTGCTGAGGACAGGGAGGATACAGATACGCAGTATTTT.

On this clonotype itself: A much larger clone is a single base away; this may be a read error. The V and J genes are TRBV7-2 and TRBJ2-1; perhaps TRBD1 as D (5 bases). Germline CDR1 reads SGHTA; CDR2 reads FQGNSA. The CDR3 covers 14 residues. The CDR3 sequence: CASSPAGLYNAQFF. CDR3 nucleotides: TGTGCCAGCAGCCCCGCAGGGCTCTACAATGCGCAGTTCTTC.